Included here is one T cell receptor (beta chain) sequence, with context. Each CDR3 protein is one row after TCRdb ran MiXCR on the 5' RACE reads. The sample includes 500,000 to 550,000 distinct CDR3 sequences, around 20% of them seen just once. Germline values: CDR1 SGHAT, CDR2 FQNNGV. V was clipped by 3 bases and J by 7 bases, with 13 bases between them. The CDR3 runs to 14 residues. The data are from a study of identical twins. Healthy Caucasians provided all donations. This sample was shared with a second study, whose subject was T cells expressing NK-cell markers.

Sequencing input: CD4+ T cells sorted from blood. This chain links TRBV11-2 with TRBJ2-1, with D tentatively TRBD2 (5 bases). This receptor was obtained from a woman between 18 and 30 years old in good health. CDR3 bases: TGTGCCAGCAGCTTCCCCGGACTCCTGAATGAGCAGTTCTTC. Protein: CASSFPGLLNEQFF.